These T cell receptor beta chains were read from a single sample in a study of T cell responses to AZD1222 COVID-19 vaccine. This table comes from immunoSEQ multiplex PCR, and its TCRdb copy is limited to in-frame clones, with some not included. The table shows more than 110,000 clones, with nearly 95% occurring only once. The sample consisted of peripheral blood, taken on day 0 of AZD1222 vaccination. These TCRs come from an adult in good health. The conserved cysteine and the conserved F or W are not part of the CDR3 here. The order of the fields is V gene, J gene, D gene, CDR3 protein. D genes are given only for firm matches.

TRBV7-8	TRBJ2-3	NA	ASSSQGVGGTDTQY
TRBV7-9	TRBJ2-1	TRBD2	ASSLDLAGDEQF
TRBV28	TRBJ2-7	TRBD1	ASSFYRDRTYEQY
TRBV15	TRBJ1-4	NA	ATSTYTGTNEKLF
TRBV2	TRBJ2-3	NA	ASSEIFGTDTQY
TRBV5-4	TRBJ2-1	NA	ASSLGQYNEQF
TRBV5-1	TRBJ2-7	NA	ASSLAGQGPYEQY
TRBV19	TRBJ1-1	NA	ASSINGLGEPF
TRBV19	TRBJ1-5	TRBD1	ASLKDRGALNQPQH
TRBV18	TRBJ2-2	TRBD2	ASSPRTGGNTGELF
TRBV19	TRBJ2-7	NA	ASSIQGDEQY
TRBV2	TRBJ2-7	TRBD1	ASRTGLYEQY
TRBV21-1	TRBJ1-2	NA	ASSKVVPANYGYT
TRBV6-1	TRBJ1-5	NA	ASSETPGGNQPQH
TRBV5-4	TRBJ1-1	NA	ASSLVGSEAF
TRBV5-1	TRBJ2-1	NA	ASSLGSGDYNEQF
TRBV23-1	TRBJ2-1	NA	ASSQSEGEEQF
TRBV29-1	TRBJ2-7	TRBD1	SVLTGDIYEQY
TRBV7-8	TRBJ1-1	NA	ASSLYSGDTEAF
TRBV29-1	TRBJ1-1	NA	SVGMGPNTEAF
TRBV11-2	TRBJ2-1	NA	ASSPVRHYNEQF